These 16 T cell receptor beta chains originate from one sample sequenced in a study of read filtering for tumor transcriptome and immune sequencing. This library used about 400 ng RNA and molecular barcoded adaptors spanning alpha/delta and beta/gamma chains. TCRdb re-derived calls from the reads in MiXCR, one entry per CDR3 protein. The sample shows 50,000 to 65,000 distinct CDR3 sequences, about 19% of them seen only once. Sequencing input: a population of CD138-negative cells sorted from bone marrow. These receptors were taken from a donor older than 35 with multiple myeloma.

The chain is built from TRBV29-1 and TRBJ1-5; D perhaps matches TRBD1 (5 bases). The germline V gene has CDR1 SQVTM and CDR2 ANQGSEA. The CDR3 is made up of 14 amino acids. Deletions cut 5 bases from V and 5 bases from J, with 16 bases between. Written as DNA, the CDR3 is TGCAGCGTTCTCACGGTCGGGGGGGATCAGCCCCAGCATTTT. Amino acids: CSVLTVGGDQPQHF.

Ten or more counts support this clonotype. The chain combines TRBV7-9 with TRBJ2-7; 13 bases are shared with TRBD2. After removal of 4 bases from V and 5 bases from J, the junction contained 11 bases not matched to a gene. Per germline, CDR1 SEHNR and CDR2 FQNEAQ (reference sequence). The CDR3 is 17 amino acids. The CDR3 sequence: CASSWAPTSGRTNEQYF. DNA of the CDR3: TGTGCCAGCAGCTGGGCCCCGACTAGCGGGAGGACAAACGAGCAGTACTTC.

In regard to this clonotype: This could be a read error, since a much larger clone is one nucleotide away. This chain links TRBV5-1 with TRBJ2-1; 9 bases line up with TRBD2. From germline, CDR1 is SGHRS and CDR2 YFSETQ. The CDR3 loop spans 15 amino acids. The CDR3 spells CASSFEAGGPDELFF. The CDR3 DNA is TGCGCCAGCAGCTTTGAGGCGGGGGGGCCCGATGAGCTGTTCTTC.

This clonotype has at least ten counts. This sequence joins TRBV5-1 and TRBJ2-3, with D possibly TRBD2 on 6 matching bases. Germline CDR1 is SGHRS and CDR2 is YFSETQ. Trimming stripped 0 bases from V and 5 bases from J, with 10 bases between. The CDR3 has 14 amino acids. CDR3 nucleotides: TGCGCCAGCAGCTTGGGGACTATCATAGATACGCAGTATTTT. Translation: CASSLGTIIDTQYF.

This clonotype was counted ten times or more. The chain links TRBV20-1 to TRBJ2-3, with 9 positions matching TRBD2. The CDR3 runs to 14 residues. The ends lost 6 bases at V and 4 bases at J; junction bases unmatched: 8. CDR1 and CDR2 from the germline V gene are DFQATT and SNEGSKA (reference sequence). Here the CDR3 DNA reads TGCAGTGCCGCCTCCAGCGGGAGGTCAGATACGCAGTATTTT. Translation gives CSAASSGRSDTQYF.

V is TRBV5-1 and J is TRBJ2-2, with D possibly matching TRBD2 (5 bases). Trimming removed 3 bases from V and 7 bases from J, with 16 bases in between. The CDR3 spans 15 residues. Germline V gene sequence: CDR1 SGHRS, CDR2 YFSETQ. This CDR3 is CASSSNSADIGELFF. In DNA, the CDR3 is TGCGCCAGCAGCTCTAATAGCGCCGACATCGGGGAGCTGTTTTTT.

The chain joins TRBV11-2 to TRBJ1-3; D call uncertain. Trimming pared 2 bases from V and 1 base from J, leaving 12 bases between. The CDR3 has 16 residues. Germline loops: CDR1 SGHAT, CDR2 FQNNGV. Here the CDR3 reads CASSLMSPSSGNTIYF. The CDR3 coding sequence is TGTGCCAGCAGCTTAATGTCGCCTTCGTCTGGAAACACCATATATTTT. The full variable domain, completed using reference TRBV11-2 and TRBJ1-3, is EAGVAQSPRYKIIEKRQSVAFWCNPISGHATLYWYQQILGQGPKLLIQFQNNGVVDDSQLPKDRFSAERLKGVDSTLKIQPAKLEDSAVYLCASSLMSPSSGNTIYFGEGSWLTVV.

This clonotype came up many times. The V call is TRBV4-2, the J call TRBJ2-3; TRBD2 agrees at 16 bases. Germline V gene sequence: CDR1 LGHNA, CDR2 YNFKEQ. This CDR3 has 20 amino acids. Losses at the gene ends were 4 bases for V and 2 bases for J; bases not matched to a gene: 12. CDR3 DNA: TGTGCCAGCAGCCGAACCTCGGGACTAGCGGGAGGGCAGAACACAGATACGCAGTATTTT. It is translated as CASSRTSGLAGGQNTDTQYF.

This clonotype was observed many times. The chain couples TRBV7-9 to TRBJ2-2, with a weak D call TRBD2 (6 bases). There are 14 residues in the CDR3. V was pared by 5 bases and J by 4 bases, with 11 bases between. The germline V gene has CDR1 SEHNR and CDR2 FQNEAQ (reference sequence). The CDR3 region has the DNA TGTGCCAGCAGCGAAGGGACTTCCACCGGGGAGCTGTTTTTT. Translation: CASSEGTSTGELFF.

This clonotype was counted only a few times. The chain is built from TRBV19 and TRBJ2-7, with TRBD2 matching over 8 bases. Germline V gives CDR1 LNHDA, CDR2 SQIVND (reference sequence). The CDR3 has 16 amino acids. The trim removed 4 bases at V and 4 bases at J, leaving 12 bases unmatched. The CDR3 region is CASSNLLAGRPYEQYF. CDR3 in DNA: TGTGCCAGTAGTAATCTTCTAGCGGGCAGGCCTTACGAGCAGTACTTC.

The sample holds many counts of this clonotype. V is TRBV9 and J is TRBJ2-1; 14 nucleotides agree with TRBD2. Losses at the gene ends were 0 bases for V and 5 bases for J; bases not matched to a gene: 7. There are 18 residues in the CDR3. In germline, CDR1 is SGDLS, CDR2 YYNGEE. This CDR3 reads CASSVAETSGGDNNEQFF. The DNA of the CDR3 is TGTGCCAGCAGCGTAGCTGAGACTAGCGGGGGGGATAACAATGAGCAGTTCTTC.

This clonotype was detected many times. The chain carries TRBV20-1 and TRBJ1-1; D not resolved. CDR1 DFQATT and CDR2 SNEGSKA come from the germline V gene (reference sequence). Between the trimmed V and J ends, which lost 4 bases and 3 bases, there was a span of 9 bases. The CDR3 spans 12 residues. The CDR3 sequence: CSAMRRDTEAFF. DNA for the CDR3: TGCAGTGCTATGAGGAGGGACACTGAAGCTTTCTTT.

This clonotype was seen repeatedly, ten times or more. This may be a read error: a much more frequent sequence differs by one nucleotide. V is TRBV15 and J is TRBJ2-1, with 10 nucleotides matching TRBD2. The CDR3 sequence is 17 residues long. The germline gives CDR1 LNHNV, CDR2 YYDKDF (reference sequence). The CDR3 DNA follows: TGTGCCGCCAGCAGAGGACTAGCGGACCCCTCCTACAATGAGCAGTTCTTC. Protein product: CAASRGLADPSYNEQFF.

This clonotype was counted at least ten times. The chain is built from TRBV15 and TRBJ1-1; 9 bases are shared with TRBD1. The ends lost 1 base at V and 5 bases at J; junction bases unmatched: 8. CDR1 is LNHNV, CDR2 YYDKDF, per germline (reference sequence). There are 16 residues in the CDR3. CDR3 sequence reads: CATSRGNYRGLTEAFF. The CDR3 DNA sequence: TGTGCCACCAGCAGAGGGAATTACAGGGGGCTAACTGAAGCTTTCTTT.

Comments on this clonotype: A single base separates this from a much larger clone, so it may be a read error. J is TRBJ2-7 and V is TRBV20-1; D is possibly TRBD1 (6 bases). The CDR3 sequence is 12 residues long. The germline V gene has CDR1 DFQATT and CDR2 SNEGSKA (reference sequence). Trimming took off 5 bases at V and 6 bases at J, with 14 bases between the two ends. The CDR3 is CSARNRVFEQYF. In nucleotides, the CDR3 is TGCAGTGCTCGAAACAGGGTTTTCGAGCAGTACTTC.

Points on this clonotype: A much bigger clone sits one base away, suggesting this may be a read error. The chain links TRBV7-2 to TRBJ2-3; possible D gene TRBD2, 6 bases. Germline V gives CDR1 SGHTA, CDR2 FQGNSA. This CDR3 region has 15 residues. The chain's CDR3 is CASSLRTGLTGTQYF. The CDR3 DNA sequence: TGTGCCAGCAGCTTACGGACGGGACTCACAGGTACGCAGTATTTT.